This T cell receptor (beta chain) is from a study of blood T cell repertoires in COVID-19. This CDR3 spans 13 amino acids. The ends lost 4 bases at V and 2 bases at J; junction bases unmatched: 1. Germline lookup yields CDR1 LGHDT and CDR2 YNNKEL (reference sequence). Assay used: immunoSEQ multiplex PCR; TCRdb lists only in-frame clones, some missing. This table has 200,000 to 250,000 clones, 92% appearing once. The TCR sequence derives from a man aged 30-40 years with acute or convalescent COVID-19. This chain connects TRBV3-1 (or the pseudogene TRBV3-2) to TRBJ1-2; 7 bases match TRBD1. Sequencing was carried out using peripheral blood. CDR3 sequence (DNA): TGTGCCAGCAGCCCACAGGGGAACTATGGCTACACCTTC. It specifies CASSPQGNYGYTF.